This entry lists 16 T cell receptor beta chains sequenced from one sample in a study of vaccination and CD4 T cells after COVID-19. A single record per CDR3 protein comes from TCRdb applying MiXCR to the PCR reads. The sample has about 18,000 distinct CDR3 sequences, 62% seen once. The material was CD4+ T cells from blood, obtained before SARS-CoV-2 vaccination. The receptor source for this set is a human donor who had recovered from COVID-19.

The rearrangement joins TRBV21-1 to TRBJ2-1; TRBD1 is the table's D call, not checked against the DNA. TRBV21-1 is tagged as a pseudogene. There are 20 residues in the CDR3. The CDR3 protein is CASSTKDRRRDGSNYNEQFF. For the CDR3, the DNA is TGTGCCAGCAGCACAAAGGACAGGAGACGAGACGGGAGTAACTACAATGAGCAGTTCTTC.

The sample holds a few counts of this clonotype. The rearrangement joins TRBV20-1 to TRBJ2-7; D is undetermined. The CDR3 has 13 amino acids. Germline V gene lookup returns CDR1 DFQATT and CDR2 SNEGSKA (reference sequence). V lost 0 bases and J lost 7, with 13 bases in between. DNA for the CDR3: TGCAGTGCTAGAGAGCGACCGCCCCAAGAGCAGTACTTC. Its protein product is CSARERPPQEQYF.

The V gene is TRBV20-1, the J gene TRBJ2-5, with a tentative D call TRBD2 (6 bases). V shed 4 bases and J shed 1 base, with 16 bases lying between them. Germline assignment: CDR1 DFQATT and CDR2 SNEGSKA (reference sequence). CDR3 length equals 15 residues. CDR3 in DNA: TGCAGTGCTACCCCTAGCGCGGCGGGCCAAGAGACCCAGTACTTC. Amino acids: CSATPSAAGQETQYF.

CDR3 in DNA: TGCAGCTATCGGGGCCCCATTAACACTGAAGCTTTCTTT. Protein product: CSYRGPINTEAFF. This chain uses TRBV20-1 with TRBJ1-1; D perhaps matches TRBD1 (5 bases). This CDR3 comprises 13 residues. CDR1 DFQATT and CDR2 SNEGSKA come from the germline V gene (reference sequence).

The chain employs TRBV7-2 and TRBJ2-7; 8 bases align to TRBD1. This CDR3 spans 16 amino acids. The germline CDR1 and CDR2 sequences are SGHTA and FQGNSA. Trimming took 4 bases from V and 7 from J; bases not matched to a gene: 15. The CDR3 bases are TGTGCCAGCAGCTCCCGGGGCGGACAGGGAAGGTCTGAGCAGTACTTC. This codes for CASSSRGGQGRSEQYF.

The chain joins TRBV18 to TRBJ1-5; D is perhaps TRBD1 (5 bases). Germline V gives CDR1 KGHSH, CDR2 LQKENI. This CDR3 region has 14 residues. V lost 5 bases and J 5 bases, leaving 13 bases between the germline ends. Here the CDR3 DNA reads TGTGCCAGCTCATATGGGGCTAGGGATCAGCCCCAGCATTTT. This encodes CASSYGARDQPQHF.

As to this clonotype: The junction departs from germline at one end; a sequencing error may be responsible. CDR3 amino acids: CSAPGQGQGTQYF. CDR3 in DNA: TGCAGTGCTCCCGGACAGGGACAAGGGACCCAGTACTTC. The rearrangement uses TRBV20-1 and TRBJ2-5; TRBD1 matches at 8 bases. Germline V gene lookup returns CDR1 DFQATT and CDR2 SNEGSKA (reference sequence). This CDR3 comprises 13 residues.

The gene calls are TRBV10-1 and TRBJ2-2; D is perhaps TRBD2 (6 bases). Trimming stripped 8 bases from V and 2 bases from J, with 15 bases between. Germline V CDR1 and CDR2: WNHNN, SYGVQD (reference sequence). This CDR3 has 15 residues. The chain's CDR3 is CASGDGTLNTGELFF. DNA of the CDR3: TGCGCCAGCGGGGACGGGACTCTTAACACCGGGGAGCTGTTTTTT.

This CDR3 reads CASSQNLDRGTEAFF. Here the CDR3 DNA reads TGTGCCAGCTCACAGAATCTGGACAGGGGGACTGAAGCTTTCTTT. The rearrangement joins TRBV18 to TRBJ1-1, with TRBD1 identical over 10 bases. Germline V gene lookup returns CDR1 KGHSH and CDR2 LQKENI. V gave up 4 bases and J gave up 5 bases; unmatched junction bases: 7. CDR3 length equals 15 residues.

V is TRBV7-9 and J is TRBJ2-6, with D uncertain. V lost 5 bases to trimming and J lost 2 bases, with 4 bases between them. The CDR3 sequence is 13 residues long. Germline V gives CDR1 SEHNR, CDR2 FQNEAQ (reference sequence). The DNA of the CDR3 is TGTGCCAGCAGCCGCACTGGGGCCAACGTCCTGACTTTC. It yields the protein CASSRTGANVLTF. Variable domain in full (rest from reference TRBV7-9 and TRBJ2-6): DTGVSQNPRHKITKRGQNVTFRCDPISEHNRLYWYRQTLGQGPEFLTYFQNEAQLEKSRLLSDRFSAERPKGSFSTLEIQRTEQGDSAMYLCASSRTGANVLTFGAGSRLTVL.

CDR3 DNA sequence: TGTGCCAGCAGCCCGCAGACAGGGGTTACCGAGACCCAGTACTTC. It codes for CASSPQTGVTETQYF. The V gene is TRBV12-3 or TRBV12-4, the J gene TRBJ2-5; 8 bases are a match to TRBD1. V was clipped by 6 bases and J by 5 bases; unmatched bases: 11. The CDR3 contains 15 residues.

The table lists this clonotype with a few counts. The chain has TRBV7-2 and TRBJ2-3, with 9 bases fitting TRBD2. The CDR3 consists of 18 residues. Losses at the gene ends were 1 base for V and 5 bases for J; bases not matched to a gene: 13. Germline CDR1 SGHTA, CDR2 FQGNSA. CDR3 sequence (DNA): TGTGCCAGCAGCTTAGGGTGGGGGCTAGCGGGAACGCAAGATACGCAGTATTTT. It specifies CASSLGWGLAGTQDTQYF.

This clonotype rates as medium-sized. V usage is TRBV6-4 and J usage is TRBJ2-3, with 8 bases fitting TRBD2. The CDR3 totals 15 residues. V lost 3 bases, J lost 6 bases, and 8 bases stayed unmatched. Germline CDR1 MRHNA, CDR2 SNTAGT. As DNA, the CDR3 is TGTGCCAGCAGTGAGGGGCGGGAGGTGACGGATACGCAGTATTTT. Amino acid sequence: CASSEGREVTDTQYF.

The CDR3 DNA reads TGTGCCAGCAGCTTGGCGAGCGGGGTTAACCAGCAGTACTTC. Its translation is CASSLASGVNQQYF. V gene TRBV7-6 combines with J gene TRBJ2-7, with 7 bases identical to TRBD2. CDR3 length: 14 residues. Germline assignment: CDR1 SGHVS and CDR2 FNYEAQ. Trimming cost V 3 bases and J 8 bases; bases outside gene matches: 10.

The chain recombines TRBV20-1 with TRBJ1-6, with D possibly being TRBD1 (5 bases). The germline V gene encodes CDR1 DFQATT and CDR2 SNEGSKA (reference sequence). The CDR3 contains 17 residues. Trimming removed 6 bases from V and 0 bases from J, with 18 bases in between. The CDR3 sequence is CSANLRGRSSYNSPLHF. The CDR3 DNA follows: TGCAGTGCCAACCTCCGGGGCCGGAGCTCCTATAATTCACCCCTCCACTTT.

This chain connects TRBV7-9 to TRBJ2-2; 14 bases agree with TRBD2. This CDR3 spans 15 amino acids. Looked up from germline, CDR1 is SEHNR and CDR2 is FQNEAQ (reference sequence). With 6 bases clipped from V and 8 bases from J, the junction kept 5 bases outside the gene matches. For the CDR3, the DNA is TGTGCCAGCAGTTTGGGACTAGCGGGAGAGGGGGAGCTGTTTTTT. Translated, it gives CASSLGLAGEGELFF.